A selection of T cell receptor beta chains follows, all from one sample in a study of blood T cell repertoires in COVID-19. Measured with immunoSEQ multiplex PCR; TCRdb has only the in-frame clones, and not every one. Of 95,000 to 110,000 clones listed, about 88% are singletons. The sample comprised peripheral blood. The receptors were sampled from a human donor in a cohort sampled during active COVID-19. Both conserved end residues are trimmed from each CDR3.

j_call v_call cdr3_aa
TRBJ2-1 TRBV11-3 ASSPWTTLGDNEQF
TRBJ1-1 TRBV12-3/TRBV12-4 ASSFNGRGAF
TRBJ1-4 TRBV5-1 ASTINRGGPNEKLF
TRBJ2-5 TRBV25-1 ASSESALGTGQETQY
TRBJ2-7 TRBV9 ASSRGWGSEQY
TRBJ2-3 TRBV27 ASSSSSSTDTQY
TRBJ2-7 TRBV6-5 ASTRVLAYEQY
TRBJ2-6 TRBV5-1 ASSLGDLTAFSGANVLT
TRBJ2-1 TRBV5-6 ASSLAGAINEQF
TRBJ2-2 TRBV18 ASSPQWGTYTGELF
TRBJ2-1 TRBV7-3 ASSSWETSGRVNEQF
TRBJ2-7 TRBV25-1 ASSDPNPAGGFPYEQY
TRBJ1-2 TRBV27 AGGGRVKNYGYT
TRBJ1-1 TRBV12-3/TRBV12-4 ASSLAATGAF
TRBJ2-2 TRBV9 ASSGGLAGVTGELF
TRBJ2-2 TRBV10-3 AISEGSGSLGGELF
TRBJ1-2 TRBV6-5 ASSSRGGHGYT
TRBJ2-1 TRBV5-1 ASSSGLAGYDEQF
TRBJ1-1 TRBV7-9 ASSFSGAGTEAF
TRBJ2-7 TRBV6-6 ASSTGLYEQY
TRBJ2-7 TRBV5-1 ASSQQGEQY
TRBJ2-7 TRBV3-1/TRBV3-2 ASSQEGGTGIYEQY
TRBJ1-3 TRBV5-1 ASSGGTVGNTIY
TRBJ2-3 TRBV9 ASSAGDAVDTQY
TRBJ1-2 TRBV6-5 ASRPTGINYGYT
TRBJ2-7 TRBV20-1 SARDGRGQY